This T cell receptor beta chain is drawn from a study of T cell changes during pregnancy in multiple sclerosis. Clones were read by immunoSEQ multiplex PCR, and TCRdb kept only the in-frame ones, dropping some. This table holds about 110,000 clones, 92% found once. Between the trimmed V and J ends, which lost 6 bases and 3 bases, there was a span of 17 bases. The CDR3 spans 15 residues. Per the germline V gene, CDR1 is LNHDA and CDR2 is SQIVND (reference sequence). The chain uses TRBV19 and TRBJ2-5, with D possibly TRBD2 on 6 matching bases. The receptor's source is a female donor with multiple sclerosis, enrolled in a pregnancy study. The input for sequencing was peripheral blood, taken in the third trimester of pregnancy. For the CDR3, the DNA is TGTGCCAGTAGCGGTCTCGCAATAGCGGAAGAGACCCAGTACTTC. Its translation is CASSGLAIAEETQYF.